This is a list of T cell receptor beta chains from one sample in a study of blood T cell repertoires in COVID-19. Sequenced by immunoSEQ multiplex PCR; TCRdb stores in-frame clones only, minus some. The table shows over 75,000 clones, with more than 65% occurring only once. Sequencing was done on a sample of peripheral blood. The receptors were sampled from a man between 65 and 79 years old with acute or convalescent COVID-19. Each CDR3 is given with its conserved first and last residue. A D gene is named only where the DNA matches it firmly. Where a row states a size, it is once, few, many or the class of an expanded clone; other rows omit it.

clone_size: few; v_call: TRBV2; j_call: TRBJ2-5; d_call: -; cdr3_nt: TGTGCCAGCAGGCAACTAACGGAGACCCAGTACTTC; cdr3_aa: CASRQLTETQYF
clone_size: few; v_call: TRBV2; j_call: TRBJ1-2; d_call: -; cdr3_nt: TGTGCCAGCAGTGGACAGTGGGGCTACACCTTC; cdr3_aa: CASSGQWGYTF
clone_size: -; v_call: TRBV3-1/TRBV3-2; j_call: TRBJ1-2; d_call: -; cdr3_nt: TGTGCCAGCAGCCAAGACAAACGGGTACGGGGCTACACCTTC; cdr3_aa: CASSQDKRVRGYTF
clone_size: -; v_call: TRBV30; j_call: TRBJ2-2; d_call: TRBD1; cdr3_nt: TGTGCCAGGGACAGGGGGGGACTGAACACCGGGGAGCTGTTTTTT; cdr3_aa: CARDRGGLNTGELFF
clone_size: -; v_call: TRBV19; j_call: TRBJ1-2; d_call: -; cdr3_nt: TGTGCCAGTAGTGCCAGGGATTTTGTTATAGGCTACACCTTC; cdr3_aa: CASSARDFVIGYTF
clone_size: -; v_call: TRBV7-9; j_call: TRBJ1-1; d_call: -; cdr3_nt: TGTGCCAGCAGCTCCCCCGGGAGGGCCGAAGCTTTCTTT; cdr3_aa: CASSSPGRAEAFF
clone_size: -; v_call: TRBV30; j_call: TRBJ2-7; d_call: TRBD1; cdr3_nt: TGTGCCTGGAGTGTACGACAGGGATACGAGCAGTACTTC; cdr3_aa: CAWSVRQGYEQYF
clone_size: -; v_call: TRBV28; j_call: TRBJ2-7; d_call: TRBD2; cdr3_nt: TGTGCCAGCAGTTACGGGACTAGCTACGAGCAGTACTTC; cdr3_aa: CASSYGTSYEQYF
clone_size: -; v_call: TRBV6-5; j_call: TRBJ2-2; d_call: -; cdr3_nt: TGTGCCAGCATAATCCGACAGGACACCGGGGAGCTGTTTTTT; cdr3_aa: CASIIRQDTGELFF
clone_size: -; v_call: TRBV7-9; j_call: TRBJ2-1; d_call: -; cdr3_nt: TGTGCCAGCAGCGATCATGGGCGGGCCGGTGCGAATGAGCAGTTCTTC; cdr3_aa: CASSDHGRAGANEQFF
clone_size: -; v_call: TRBV4-1; j_call: TRBJ2-5; d_call: TRBD2; cdr3_nt: TGCGCCAGCAGCCAAGATCGCAGACTAGCGGGGGGGCGTGGAGAGACCCAGTACTTC; cdr3_aa: CASSQDRRLAGGRGETQYF
clone_size: -; v_call: TRBV5-1; j_call: TRBJ2-7; d_call: TRBD1; cdr3_nt: TGCGCCAGCAGCTTACAGGGGGCCTACGAGCAGTACTTC; cdr3_aa: CASSLQGAYEQYF
clone_size: -; v_call: TRBV5-1; j_call: TRBJ1-1; d_call: TRBD1; cdr3_nt: TGCGCCAGCAGCACACAGGGGGCTAACACTGAAGCTTTCTTT; cdr3_aa: CASSTQGANTEAFF
clone_size: once; v_call: TRBV30; j_call: TRBJ2-2; d_call: -; cdr3_nt: TGTGCCTGGATAAGACTTAACACCGGGGAGCTGTTTTTT; cdr3_aa: CAWIRLNTGELFF
clone_size: -; v_call: TRBV19; j_call: TRBJ2-1; d_call: -; cdr3_nt: TGTGCCAGTAGTATAGAAAAGAGCTCCTACAATGAGCAGTTCTTC; cdr3_aa: CASSIEKSSYNEQFF
clone_size: -; v_call: TRBV30; j_call: TRBJ1-5; d_call: TRBD1; cdr3_nt: TGTGCCTGGAGCGGGACAGGGGCACATCAGCCCCAGCATTTT; cdr3_aa: CAWSGTGAHQPQHF
clone_size: -; v_call: TRBV10-3; j_call: TRBJ2-2; d_call: TRBD1; cdr3_nt: TGTGCCATCACCCGGGACAGGGGGTCCGGGGAGCTGTTTTTT; cdr3_aa: CAITRDRGSGELFF
clone_size: -; v_call: TRBV4-1; j_call: TRBJ1-6; d_call: -; cdr3_nt: TGCGCCAGCAGCCCCATCCAACAGGGTTTTCAATCACCCCTCCACTTT; cdr3_aa: CASSPIQQGFQSPLHF
clone_size: few; v_call: TRBV5-1; j_call: TRBJ1-2; d_call: -; cdr3_nt: TGCGCCAGCAGCTTGGCCTCAGGGACATTCTATGGCTACACCTTC; cdr3_aa: CASSLASGTFYGYTF
clone_size: -; v_call: TRBV14; j_call: TRBJ2-6; d_call: -; cdr3_nt: TGTGCCAGCAGCCAAGAGGGGCACCTCTCTGGGGCCAACGTCCTGACTTTC; cdr3_aa: CASSQEGHLSGANVLTF
clone_size: -; v_call: TRBV18; j_call: TRBJ1-6; d_call: -; cdr3_nt: TGTGCCAGCTCACCATGGGAGGATTCACCCCTCCACTTT; cdr3_aa: CASSPWEDSPLHF